This T cell receptor beta chain was obtained from a study of vaccination and CD4 T cells after COVID-19. Per the germline V gene, CDR1 is SGHAT and CDR2 is FQNNGV. The germline V and J ends were trimmed by 6 bases and 1 base, with 8 bases remaining between them. This CDR3 spans 13 amino acids. The Oncomine TCR Beta short-read assay sequenced DNA from cultured CD4+ T cells. TCRdb reprocessed the PCR reads with MiXCR, giving one entry per CDR3 protein. Here the sample spans tens of thousands of distinct CDR3 sequences, roughly half being singletons. Treatment defined: roughly 11-day PBMC culture with coronavirus spike peptide pools or control peptides (ViraFEST assay). Before TCRs were sequenced, ViraFEST expanded antigen-specific T cells with peptide pools. As concerns this clonotype: Its antigen is unknown.

The gene calls are TRBV11-2 and TRBJ2-3; D uncertain. The TCR was taken from a human donor who had recovered from COVID-19. Sequencing was carried out using CD4+ T cells from blood, cultured in vitro. CDR3 protein: CASSLFGTDTQYF. For the CDR3, the DNA is TGTGCCAGCAGTTTATTCGGCACAGATACGCAGTATTTT.